The 5 T cell receptor beta chains presented below share a single source sample, sequenced in a study of identical twins. TCRdb reprocessed the 5' RACE reads via MiXCR and lists one record per CDR3 protein. The sample comprises around 100,000 distinct CDR3 sequences, 5.9% of which are singletons, and approximately 12% rests with the top ten. The sequenced sample was memory T cells sorted from blood. These receptor sequences come from a woman aged 50 to 60 in good health.

This clonotype was observed many times. DNA of the CDR3: TGTGCCAGCAGTGAAGAGGCAGGGAGGAGCGGCCAGCCCCAGCATTTT. Its protein product is CASSEEAGRSGQPQHF. The rearrangement links TRBV6-1 to TRBJ1-5; a possible D gene is TRBD1 (5 bases). Trimming took 1 base from V and 7 from J, leaving 17 bases between them. The CDR3 sequence is 16 residues long. In germline, CDR1 is MNHNS, CDR2 SASEGT.

In this sample, this clonotype turned up many times. The chain couples TRBV7-6 to TRBJ1-1, with D unclear. The CDR3 consists of 15 residues. The V gene lost 5 bases and the J gene lost 1 base, with 14 bases spanning the gap. Per germline, CDR1 SGHVS and CDR2 FNYEAQ. The CDR3 here is CASSPPQRGNTEAFF. The CDR3 nucleotides are TGTGCCAGCAGCCCCCCCCAACGGGGGAACACTGAAGCTTTCTTT.

This clonotype was recorded at least ten times. This rearrangement joins TRBV19 to TRBJ2-1; 7 nucleotides line up with TRBD2. Germline CDR1 is LNHDA and CDR2 is SQIVND (reference sequence). V lost 3 bases to trimming and J lost 2 bases; unmatched junction nucleotides: 1. CDR3 length: 14 residues. In DNA form, the CDR3 reads TGTGCCAGTAGTATGGGGACTACCTACAATGAGCAGTTCTTC. Its translation is CASSMGTTYNEQFF.

This clonotype was seen many times. This chain joins TRBV12-3 or TRBV12-4 and TRBJ2-5, with 7 nucleotides matching TRBD1. This CDR3 comprises 15 residues. V gave up 8 bases and J gave up 1 base; unmatched junction bases: 10. The DNA for the CDR3 is TGTGCCAGCGATCAGATACAGGGGTCCCAAGAGACCCAGTACTTC. This encodes CASDQIQGSQETQYF.

This clonotype was detected ten times or more. J is TRBJ1-4 and V is TRBV29-1, with unresolved D. Per the germline V gene, CDR1 is SQVTM and CDR2 is ANQGSEA. The germline V and J ends were trimmed by 4 bases and 5 bases, with 14 bases remaining between them. The CDR3 spans 14 residues. The CDR3 nucleotides read TGCAGCGTTGCAGTGTCGGGTTTCAATGAAAAACTGTTTTTT. Its translation: CSVAVSGFNEKLFF. Full variable domain (rest looked up from reference TRBV29-1 and TRBJ1-4): SAVISQKPSRDICQRGTSLTIQCQVDSQVTMMFWYRQQPGQSLTLIATANQGSEATYESGFVIDKFPISRPNLTFSTLTVSNMSPEDSSIYLCSVAVSGFNEKLFFGSGTQLSVL.